Listed below are T cell receptor beta chains from one sample, sequenced in a study of early T cells in non-severe SARS-CoV-2 infection. One entry per CDR3 protein, called by TCRdb with MiXCR from the 5' RACE reads. The table shows tens of thousands of distinct CDR3 sequences, with about 5% occurring only once. Sequencing was carried out using whole blood. The receptors here all came from an adult who was a healthcare worker with PCR-confirmed SARS-CoV-2 infection or an uninfected control (not recorded which). Both conserved end residues are part of each CDR3. The order of the fields is clone size, V gene, D gene, J gene, CDR3 protein, CDR3 DNA. A D gene is named only where the DNA matches it firmly. Clone sizes are given selectively: once, few, many, or a class where the clone is expanded.

clone_size: medium-sized; v_call: TRBV11-2; d_call: .; j_call: TRBJ2-5; cdr3_aa: CASSLGAAFLETQYF; cdr3_nt: TGTGCCAGCAGCTTAGGTGCAGCTTTCTTGGAGACCCAGTACTTC
clone_size: .; v_call: TRBV28; d_call: .; j_call: TRBJ1-4; cdr3_aa: CASSPSRAGPNEKLFF; cdr3_nt: TGTGCCAGCAGTCCCTCCAGGGCAGGGCCAAATGAAAAACTGTTTTTT
clone_size: few; v_call: TRBV6-2/TRBV6-3; d_call: .; j_call: TRBJ2-5; cdr3_aa: CASSGGAETQYF; cdr3_nt: TGTGCCAGCAGTGGTGGGGCAGAGACCCAGTACTTC
clone_size: few; v_call: TRBV6-2/TRBV6-3; d_call: .; j_call: TRBJ1-1; cdr3_aa: CASSYSSRGYEAFF; cdr3_nt: TGTGCCAGCAGTTACTCGTCCAGGGGTTATGAAGCTTTCTTT
clone_size: medium-sized; v_call: TRBV7-9; d_call: .; j_call: TRBJ1-1; cdr3_aa: CASRPTENTEAFF; cdr3_nt: TGTGCCAGCAGGCCGACAGAGAACACTGAAGCTTTCTTT
clone_size: medium-sized; v_call: TRBV10-3; d_call: .; j_call: TRBJ2-7; cdr3_aa: CAISKYRDAPYEQYF; cdr3_nt: TGTGCCATCAGTAAATACAGGGATGCCCCTTACGAGCAGTACTTC
clone_size: .; v_call: TRBV7-3; d_call: .; j_call: TRBJ2-3; cdr3_aa: CASSSTGDTQYF; cdr3_nt: TGTGCCAGCAGCTCGACAGGAGATACGCAGTATTTT
clone_size: many; v_call: TRBV30; d_call: TRBD2; j_call: TRBJ2-1; cdr3_aa: CAWSRTLLAGGPVGNEQFF; cdr3_nt: TGTGCCTGGAGCCGGACTCTACTAGCGGGGGGACCCGTCGGCAATGAGCAGTTCTTC
clone_size: many; v_call: TRBV7-2; d_call: TRBD2; j_call: TRBJ2-2; cdr3_aa: CASSTPGLAGGNTGELFF; cdr3_nt: TGTGCCAGCAGCACGCCGGGACTAGCGGGGGGGAACACCGGGGAGCTGTTTTTT
clone_size: many; v_call: TRBV20-1; d_call: .; j_call: TRBJ2-7; cdr3_aa: CSADRQTYEQYF; cdr3_nt: TGCAGTGCTGACAGACAGACCTACGAGCAGTACTTC
clone_size: few; v_call: TRBV3-1; d_call: TRBD2; j_call: TRBJ2-1; cdr3_aa: CASSQIAGGTNEQFF; cdr3_nt: TGTGCCAGCAGCCAAATAGCGGGGGGTACCAATGAGCAGTTCTTC
clone_size: many; v_call: TRBV24-1; d_call: .; j_call: TRBJ2-3; cdr3_aa: CATSDRIYLPQYF; cdr3_nt: TGTGCCACCAGTGACCGGATCTATCTTCCGCAGTATTTT
clone_size: many; v_call: TRBV5-1; d_call: .; j_call: TRBJ2-3; cdr3_aa: CASSSYTDTQYF; cdr3_nt: TGCGCCAGCAGCTCTTACACAGATACGCAGTATTTT
clone_size: many; v_call: TRBV27; d_call: .; j_call: TRBJ1-1; cdr3_aa: CASSSLGGNTEAFF; cdr3_nt: TGTGCCAGCTCTTCCCTAGGGGGGAACACTGAAGCTTTCTTT
clone_size: few; v_call: TRBV11-2; d_call: TRBD1; j_call: TRBJ1-1; cdr3_aa: CASSSQGGTEAFF; cdr3_nt: TGTGCCAGCAGTTCCCAGGGGGGGACTGAAGCTTTCTTT
clone_size: .; v_call: TRBV28; d_call: .; j_call: TRBJ2-7; cdr3_aa: CASSMGPPYEQYF; cdr3_nt: TGTGCCAGCAGTATGGGACCACCCTACGAGCAGTACTTC
clone_size: many; v_call: TRBV7-9; d_call: TRBD2; j_call: TRBJ2-7; cdr3_aa: CASSYSGGDYEQYF; cdr3_nt: TGTGCCAGCAGCTATAGCGGGGGAGATTACGAGCAGTACTTC
clone_size: many; v_call: TRBV7-9; d_call: TRBD2; j_call: TRBJ2-1; cdr3_aa: CASSPRGTSGYNEQFF; cdr3_nt: TGTGCCAGCAGCCCTAGGGGGACTAGCGGGTACAATGAGCAGTTCTTC
clone_size: many; v_call: TRBV6-5; d_call: .; j_call: TRBJ1-6; cdr3_aa: CASSYRARTVYSYNSPLHF; cdr3_nt: TGTGCCAGCAGTTATAGAGCCCGGACAGTCTATTCGTATAATTCACCCCTCCACTTT
clone_size: many; v_call: TRBV18; d_call: .; j_call: TRBJ1-1; cdr3_aa: CASSPSTALNTEAFF; cdr3_nt: TGTGCCAGCTCACCGTCGACAGCGTTGAACACTGAAGCTTTCTTT
clone_size: many; v_call: TRBV18; d_call: TRBD2; j_call: TRBJ2-1; cdr3_aa: CASRPGLAGGEKYNEQFF; cdr3_nt: TGTGCCAGCAGACCGGGACTAGCGGGGGGGGAGAAATACAATGAGCAGTTCTTC
clone_size: .; v_call: TRBV19; d_call: .; j_call: TRBJ2-2; cdr3_aa: CASSPPGRDTGELFF; cdr3_nt: TGTGCCAGTAGCCCCCCGGGAAGGGACACCGGGGAGCTGTTTTTT
clone_size: few; v_call: TRBV7-8; d_call: .; j_call: TRBJ2-1; cdr3_aa: CASSFPGRVGDEQFF; cdr3_nt: TGTGCCAGCAGCTTTCCTGGCAGGGTAGGTGATGAGCAGTTCTTC
clone_size: medium-sized; v_call: TRBV13; d_call: TRBD1; j_call: TRBJ2-7; cdr3_aa: CASSSQGAPSYEQYF; cdr3_nt: TGTGCCAGCAGCTCACAGGGGGCTCCTTCCTACGAGCAGTACTTC
clone_size: .; v_call: TRBV7-3; d_call: TRBD1; j_call: TRBJ1-1; cdr3_aa: CASSPDRDTEAFF; cdr3_nt: TGTGCCAGCAGCCCTGACAGGGACACTGAAGCTTTCTTT
clone_size: many; v_call: TRBV9; d_call: TRBD1; j_call: TRBJ1-4; cdr3_aa: CASSVGAGGSGEKLFF; cdr3_nt: TGTGCCAGCAGCGTAGGCGCAGGGGGCAGTGGTGAAAAACTGTTTTTT
clone_size: many; v_call: TRBV20-1; d_call: TRBD2; j_call: TRBJ2-1; cdr3_aa: CSALGTSGGLSYNEQFF; cdr3_nt: TGCAGTGCTCTAGGGACTAGCGGGGGCCTCTCCTACAATGAGCAGTTCTTC
clone_size: few; v_call: TRBV6-2/TRBV6-3; d_call: TRBD2; j_call: TRBJ2-2; cdr3_aa: CASSSSGSFTGELFF; cdr3_nt: TGTGCCAGCAGTTCAAGCGGGAGCTTCACCGGGGAGCTGTTTTTT